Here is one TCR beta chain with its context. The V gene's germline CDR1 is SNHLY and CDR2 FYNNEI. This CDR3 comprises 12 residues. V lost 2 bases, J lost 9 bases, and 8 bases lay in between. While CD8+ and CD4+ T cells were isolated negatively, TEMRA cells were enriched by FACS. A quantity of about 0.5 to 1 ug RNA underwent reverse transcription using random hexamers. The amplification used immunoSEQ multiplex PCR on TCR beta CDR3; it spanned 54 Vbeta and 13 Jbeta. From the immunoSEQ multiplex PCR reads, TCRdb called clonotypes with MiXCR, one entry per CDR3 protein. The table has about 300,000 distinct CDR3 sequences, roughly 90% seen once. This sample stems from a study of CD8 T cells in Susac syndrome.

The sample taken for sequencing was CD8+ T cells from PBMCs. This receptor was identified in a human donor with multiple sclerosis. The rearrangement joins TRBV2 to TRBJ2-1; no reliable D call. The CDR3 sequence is CASSEFRSEQFF. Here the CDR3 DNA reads TGTGCCAGCAGTGAATTCAGGAGTGAGCAGTTCTTC.